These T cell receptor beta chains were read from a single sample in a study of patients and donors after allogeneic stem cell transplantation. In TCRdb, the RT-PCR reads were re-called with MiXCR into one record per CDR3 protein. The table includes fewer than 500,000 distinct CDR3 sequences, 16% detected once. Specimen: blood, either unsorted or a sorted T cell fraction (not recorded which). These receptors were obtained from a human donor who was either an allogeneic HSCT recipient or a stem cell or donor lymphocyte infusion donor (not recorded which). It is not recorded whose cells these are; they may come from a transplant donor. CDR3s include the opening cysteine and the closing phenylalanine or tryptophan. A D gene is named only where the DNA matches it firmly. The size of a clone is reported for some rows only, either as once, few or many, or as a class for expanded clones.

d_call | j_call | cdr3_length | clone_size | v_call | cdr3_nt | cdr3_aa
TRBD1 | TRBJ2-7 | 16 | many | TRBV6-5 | TGTGCCAGCAGTTACTCAGGCGGGACAGGGGTCTACGAGCAGTACTTC | CASSYSGGTGVYEQYF
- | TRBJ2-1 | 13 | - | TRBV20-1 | TGCAGTGCACGTCGATGGACGGGCAATGAGCAGTTCTTC | CSARRWTGNEQFF
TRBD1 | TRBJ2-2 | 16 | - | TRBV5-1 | TGCGCCAGCAGCTCCCGTGCAAGTTACAGGGGCGGGGAGCTGTTTTTT | CASSSRASYRGGELFF
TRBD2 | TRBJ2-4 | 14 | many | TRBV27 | TGTGCCAGCAGTTTCGCCTCAGCGGGGGACATTCAGTACTTC | CASSFASAGDIQYF
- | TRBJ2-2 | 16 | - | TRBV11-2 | TGTGCCAGCAGCTCCCTCCGAGCCGCGAACACCGGGGAGCTGTTTTTT | CASSSLRAANTGELFF
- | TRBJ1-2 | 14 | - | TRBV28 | TGTGCCAGCAGTTTAAAACAGTTTGACTATGGCTACACCTTC | CASSLKQFDYGYTF
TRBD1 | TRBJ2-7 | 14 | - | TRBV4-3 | TGCGCCAGCAGCCAAGCGGACAGGGAAGACGAGCAGTACTTC | CASSQADREDEQYF
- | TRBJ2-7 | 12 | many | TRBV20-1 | TGCAGTGCTAGACCCGGGGGCGGCGAGCAGTACTTC | CSARPGGGEQYF
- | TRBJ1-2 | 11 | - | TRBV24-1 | TGTGCCACCAGTGAGAACGGGGGCTACACCTTC | CATSENGGYTF
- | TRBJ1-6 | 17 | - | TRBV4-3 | TGCGCCAGCAGCCAAGATAGTAGTACCTCCTATAATTCACCCCTCCACTTT | CASSQDSSTSYNSPLHF
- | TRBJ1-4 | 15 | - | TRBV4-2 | TGTGCCAGCAGCCAAGAGACAGGAAGCCAAGAAAAACTGTTTTTT | CASSQETGSQEKLFF
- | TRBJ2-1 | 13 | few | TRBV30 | TGTGCCTGGGCCTTAGGGCCCTACAATGAGCAGTTCTTC | CAWALGPYNEQFF
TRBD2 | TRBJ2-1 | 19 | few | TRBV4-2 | TGTGCCAGCAGCCCGCGGGGACTAGAAGGGGGTGGGTCCTACAATGAGCAGTTCTTC | CASSPRGLEGGGSYNEQFF
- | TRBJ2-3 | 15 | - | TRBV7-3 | TGTGCCAGCAGCTTAACGTCACTCGCAGGAGGTACGCAGTATTTT | CASSLTSLAGGTQYF
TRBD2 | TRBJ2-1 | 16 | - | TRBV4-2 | TGTGCCAGCAGCCAAGAAGGGCTAGCGGGGGCGGGGGAGCAGTTCTTC | CASSQEGLAGAGEQFF
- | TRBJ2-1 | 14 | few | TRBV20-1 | TGCAGTGCTAGCCGGGACACCACCTACAATGAGCAGTTCTTC | CSASRDTTYNEQFF
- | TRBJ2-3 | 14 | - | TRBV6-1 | TGTGCCAGCAGGCAATTTGGAGGCGTTGATACGCAGTATTTT | CASRQFGGVDTQYF
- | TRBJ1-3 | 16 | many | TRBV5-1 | TGCGCCAGCAGCCCGGGGCAGGGAAGCTCTGGAAACACCATATATTTT | CASSPGQGSSGNTIYF
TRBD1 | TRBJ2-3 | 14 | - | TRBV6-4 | TGTGCCAGCAGTGCTAGGACAGGCGGTCCTACGCAGTATTTT | CASSARTGGPTQYF
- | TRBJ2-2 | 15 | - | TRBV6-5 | TGTGCCAGCAGTTACTCGCAAACGAACACCGGGGAGCTGTTTTTT | CASSYSQTNTGELFF
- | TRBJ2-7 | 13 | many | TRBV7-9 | TGTGCCAGCAGCACAGGCGGTCTCTACGAGCAGTACTTC | CASSTGGLYEQYF
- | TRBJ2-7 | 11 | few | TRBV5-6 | TGTGCCAGCAGCTGGGCGAACGAGCAGTACTTC | CASSWANEQYF
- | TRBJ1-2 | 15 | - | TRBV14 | TGTGCCAGCAGCCACAAGGCCAGCTCTAACTATGGCTACACCTTC | CASSHKASSNYGYTF
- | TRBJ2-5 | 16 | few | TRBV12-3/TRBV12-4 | TGTGCCAGCAGTTTAGCCCCGGGACACGGAAAAGAGACCCAGTACTTC | CASSLAPGHGKETQYF
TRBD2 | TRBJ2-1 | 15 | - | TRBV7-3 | TGTGCCAGCAGTCAGAGCGGGAGAGATTGGGATGAGCAGTTCTTC | CASSQSGRDWDEQFF
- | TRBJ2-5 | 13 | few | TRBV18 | TGTGCCAGCTCACCAAGTATCCAAGAGACCCAGTACTTC | CASSPSIQETQYF
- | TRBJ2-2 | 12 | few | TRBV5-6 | TGTGCCAGCAGCTTGCGCCCCGGGGAGCTGTTTTTT | CASSLRPGELFF
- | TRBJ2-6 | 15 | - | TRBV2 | TGTGCCAGCAGTTCCTCGAGGTCTGGGGCCAACGTCCTGACTTTC | CASSSSRSGANVLTF
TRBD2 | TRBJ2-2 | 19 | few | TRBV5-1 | TGCGCCAGCAGCTTGAGGGGACTAGCGGGAGGCCCTAGCACCGGGGAGCTGTTTTTT | CASSLRGLAGGPSTGELFF
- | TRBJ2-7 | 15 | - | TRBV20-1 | TGCAGTGCTAGAGATCTTGGTGGGGGCCCCCACGAGCAGTACTTC | CSARDLGGGPHEQYF
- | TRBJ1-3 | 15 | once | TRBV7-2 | TGTGCCAGCAGCTTAGCAGGGGATGGTGGAAACACCATATATTTT | CASSLAGDGGNTIYF
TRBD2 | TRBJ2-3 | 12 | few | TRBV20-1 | TGCAGTGCTAGGGGTAGCGGGGGGCCCCCCAGTTTT | CSARGSGGPPSF
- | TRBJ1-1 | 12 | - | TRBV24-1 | TGTGCCACCAGTGATTTCCTGGGTGCGGCTTTCTTT | CATSDFLGAAFF
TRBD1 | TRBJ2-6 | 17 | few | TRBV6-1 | TGTGCCAGCAGAACCGGGACAGGGGGCTCTGGGGCCAACGTCCTGACTTTC | CASRTGTGGSGANVLTF
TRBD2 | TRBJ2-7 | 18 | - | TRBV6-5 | TGTGCCAGCAGTTACTCGATCCGGACTAGCGGGGGGTACTACGAGCAGTACTTC | CASSYSIRTSGGYYEQYF
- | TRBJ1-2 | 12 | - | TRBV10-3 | TGTGCCATCAGTGAACAGCTCTATGGCTACACCTTC | CAISEQLYGYTF
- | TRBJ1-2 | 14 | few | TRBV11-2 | TGTGCCAGCAGCTTAGATGCATCTAACTATGGCTACACCTTC | CASSLDASNYGYTF
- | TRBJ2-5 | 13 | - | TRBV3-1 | TGTGCCAGCAGCCAAGATCCCCGGGGGACCCAGTACTTC | CASSQDPRGTQYF
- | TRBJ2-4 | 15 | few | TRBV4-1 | TGCGCCAGCAGCCTCCTTGGGGTAGCCAAAAACATTCAGTACTTC | CASSLLGVAKNIQYF
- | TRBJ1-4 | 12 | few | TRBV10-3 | TGTGCCATCAGTGAACACAGGGAAAAACTGTTTTTT | CAISEHREKLFF
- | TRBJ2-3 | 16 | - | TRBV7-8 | TGTGCCAGCAGCTTCCCGGGGGGCGGGAGCACAGATACGCAGTATTTT | CASSFPGGGSTDTQYF
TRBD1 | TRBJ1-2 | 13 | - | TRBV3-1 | TGTGCCAGCAGCCAAAACAGGGGCGGAGGCTACACCTTC | CASSQNRGGGYTF